This T cell receptor beta chain was documented in a study of blood T cell repertoires in COVID-19. Under the authors' procedure: Researchers report that nucleated cell counts were estimated from reference gene primer amplification. Here immunoSEQ multiplex PCR was the method, and the copy in TCRdb shows in-frame clones only, minus some. The V and J calls and clone size are taken from that table; D and trimming were inferred from the DNA. In the table there are approximately 160,000 clones, about four fifths of which are singletons. Recruitment covered roughly 24 US areas and drew participants whose ages spanned roughly 18 to 100 years. Participants' own reports of clinical history determined their cohort assignment. Germline values: CDR1 LNHNV, CDR2 YYDKDF (reference sequence). The CDR3 consists of 17 residues. The V and J ends lost 3 bases and 6 bases, in that order; junction bases with no gene match: 12.

This receptor was obtained from a woman in her forties or fifties in a cohort exposed to, infected with or recovered from COVID-19 (not recorded which). Sequencing used PBMCs or T cells enriched from blood (not recorded which). V is TRBV15 and J is TRBJ2-1, with 9 bases identical to TRBD2. The CDR3 region has the DNA TGTGCCACCAGCAGCGATGCTAGCGGGGCCACCCTCAATGAGCAGTTCTTC. It is translated as CATSSDASGATLNEQFF.